The 15 T cell receptor beta chains presented below share a single source sample, sequenced in a study of T cell responses to AZD1222 COVID-19 vaccine. Here immunoSEQ multiplex PCR was the method, and the copy in TCRdb shows in-frame clones only, minus some. The sample lists some 110,000 clones; roughly four fifths were seen once. The sample was peripheral blood, taken on day 0 of AZD1222 vaccination. The receptors derive from an adult in good health.

The chain links TRBV28 to TRBJ1-2; tentative D call: TRBD1 (6 bases). V lost 6 bases to trimming and J lost 4 bases, with 15 bases between them. Germline assignment: CDR1 MDHEN and CDR2 SYDVKM. The CDR3 has 14 amino acids. CDR3 sequence (DNA): TGTGCCAGCAGGATGAGACAGGTTCTCTATGGCTACACCTTC. This translates into CASRMRQVLYGYTF.

The chain uses TRBV6-5 and TRBJ1-1; D gene ambiguous. Germline assignment: CDR1 MNHEY and CDR2 SVGAGI. V was shortened by 0 bases and J by 2 bases, with 10 bases between the two germline ends. The CDR3 has 15 residues. CDR3 loop: CASSYSVHPNTEAFF. The CDR3 nucleotides are TGTGCCAGCAGTTACTCGGTGCACCCTAACACTGAAGCTTTCTTT.

J is TRBJ2-7 and V is TRBV28; maybe TRBD1 (6 bases). Germline assignment: CDR1 MDHEN and CDR2 SYDVKM. V was pared by 3 bases and J by 3 bases, with 15 bases between. CDR3 length: 15 residues. The CDR3 spells CASSFGGSGVYEQYF. In DNA form, the CDR3 reads TGTGCCAGCAGTTTTGGGGGCAGCGGAGTCTACGAGCAGTACTTC.

The gene calls are TRBV4-1 and TRBJ1-2; possible D gene TRBD1, 5 bases. Trimming stripped 6 bases from V and 0 bases from J, with 14 bases between. Germline V gene lookup returns CDR1 MGHRA and CDR2 YSYEKL. The CDR3 length is 15 residues. This CDR3 is CASRTAGNTNYGYTF. CDR3 nucleotides: TGCGCCAGCAGAACGGCAGGGAACACTAACTATGGCTACACCTTC.

The rearrangement joins TRBV3-1 (or the pseudogene TRBV3-2) to TRBJ1-5, with 8 bases lining up with TRBD1. The CDR3 is 14 residues long. The J segment lost 9 bases and the V segment lost 3 bases, leaving 7 bases of the junction unmatched. Germline CDR1 and CDR2: LGHDT and YNNKEL (reference sequence). Here the CDR3 DNA reads TGTGCCAGCAGCCACTACAGGGGGGGGACGCCCCAGCATTTT. Amino acids: CASSHYRGGTPQHF.

This clone was recorded once. The CDR3 reads CASSLPQGAGDTQYF. The CDR3, as DNA: TGTGCCAGCAGCTTACCACAGGGGGCTGGAGATACGCAGTATTTT. V and J are TRBV5-5 and TRBJ2-3; TRBD1 aligns across 9 bases. V gave up 2 bases and J gave up 5 bases; unmatched junction bases: 6. The CDR3 length is 15 residues. From germline, CDR1 is SGHKS and CDR2 YYEKEE (reference sequence).

A single count supports this clone. The rearrangement joins TRBV5-6 to TRBJ1-2; D is unclear. The germline V gene encodes CDR1 SGHDT and CDR2 YYEEEE. The CDR3 runs 15 residues. Deletions cut 0 bases from V and 2 bases from J, with 11 bases between. CDR3 amino acids: CASSLGENRNYGYTF. CDR3 in DNA: TGTGCCAGCAGCTTGGGGGAGAACAGAAACTATGGCTACACCTTC. Combining the CDR3 with reference TRBV5-6 and TRBJ1-2 gives the whole variable domain DAGVTQSPTHLIKTRGQQVTLRCSPKSGHDTVSWYQQALGQGPQFIFQYYEEEERQRGNFPDRFSGHQFPNYSSELNVNALLLGDSALYLCASSLGENRNYGYTFGSGTRLTVV.

This clone has just one count. The rearrangement joins TRBV5-1 to TRBJ1-1; 7 positions match TRBD1. The germline V gene encodes CDR1 SGHRS and CDR2 YFSETQ. V shed 0 bases, J shed 1 base, and the junction held 12 bases outside the gene matches. This CDR3 has 18 amino acids. DNA of the CDR3: TGCGCCAGCAGCTTGGGGTACAGGGGACTGGAGGGGAACACTGAAGCTTTCTTT. It yields the protein CASSLGYRGLEGNTEAFF. The complete variable domain, with remaining parts taken from reference TRBV5-1 and TRBJ1-1, reads KAGVTQTPRYLIKTRGQQVTLSCSPISGHRSVSWYQQTPGQGLQFLFEYFSETQRNKGNFPGRFSGRQFSNSRSEMNVSTLELGDSALYLCASSLGYRGLEGNTEAFFGQGTRLTVV.

The chain recombines TRBV12-3 or TRBV12-4 with TRBJ1-5; perhaps TRBD1 as D (6 bases). V lost 6 bases, J lost 6 bases, and 12 bases lay in between. The CDR3 covers 13 residues. The chain's CDR3 is CASRATGSQPQHF. The CDR3, as DNA: TGTGCCAGCAGGGCTACAGGGTCTCAGCCCCAGCATTTT.

The chain couples TRBV5-4 to TRBJ1-2, with D possibly being TRBD1 (6 bases). The CDR3 is made up of 16 amino acids. V was pared by 2 bases and J by 6 bases, with 20 bases between. Germline V CDR1 and CDR2: SGHNT, YYREEE (reference sequence). The CDR3 sequence is CASSFPGVLQGHGYTF. CDR3 in DNA: TGTGCCAGCAGCTTTCCGGGCGTCCTACAGGGACATGGCTACACCTTC.

This clone was detected only once. The V call is TRBV7-2, the J call TRBJ2-7; 9 positions agree with TRBD2. This CDR3 spans 15 amino acids. Looked up from germline, CDR1 is SGHTA and CDR2 is FQGNSA. Trimming removed 1 base from V and 4 bases from J; junction bases left unmatched: 5. CDR3 sequence (DNA): TGTGCCAGCAGCTTAGGCTCGCGGGAGGGTTACGAGCAGTACTTC. As protein: CASSLGSREGYEQYF. The full variable domain, rest sourced from reference TRBV7-2 and TRBJ2-7, is GAGVSQSPSNKVTEKGKDVELRCDPISGHTALYWYRQSLGQGLEFLIYFQGNSAPDKSGLPSDRFSAERTGGSVSTLTIQRTQQEDSAVYLCASSLGSREGYEQYFGPGTRLTVT.

The CDR3: CASSIKGYSNQPQHF. CDR3 in DNA: TGTGCCAGTAGTATAAAAGGGTATAGCAATCAGCCCCAGCATTTT. The V call is TRBV19, the J call TRBJ1-5; D unclear. Trimming shortened V by 2 bases and J by 0 bases, and 8 bases separated the two germline ends. The CDR3 contains 15 residues. The germline CDR1 and CDR2 sequences are LNHDA and SQIVND (reference sequence).

The chain carries TRBV5-1 and TRBJ2-7; D remains ambiguous. In germline, CDR1 is SGHRS, CDR2 YFSETQ. The CDR3 consists of 14 residues. Deletions cut 4 bases from V and 0 bases from J, with 11 bases between. The CDR3 sequence: CASSPSKPSYEQYF. Here the CDR3 DNA reads TGCGCCAGCAGCCCCAGTAAACCCTCCTACGAGCAGTACTTC.

The chain is built from TRBV29-1 and TRBJ1-5, with 10 bases lining up with TRBD1. Germline lookup yields CDR1 SQVTM and CDR2 ANQGSEA. The CDR3 runs 14 residues. Losses at the gene ends were 4 bases for V and 3 bases for J; bases not matched to a gene: 3. The CDR3 DNA reads as TGCAGCGTTGCCGGGACAGGGGTCAATCAGCCCCAGCATTTT. It is translated as CSVAGTGVNQPQHF.

The chain links TRBV25-1 to TRBJ1-6; no reliable D call. This CDR3 spans 17 amino acids. The germline V gene has CDR1 MGHDK and CDR2 SYGVNS. V gave up 6 bases and J gave up 6 bases, with 21 bases separating them. The CDR3 protein is CASSGPGGGVSNSPLHF. CDR3 bases: TGTGCCAGCAGCGGACCAGGAGGTGGGGTGTCTAATTCACCCCTCCACTTT.